This T cell receptor (beta chain) was documented in a study of sequential checkpoint blockade in melanoma. This table comes from immunoSEQ multiplex PCR, and its TCRdb copy is limited to in-frame clones, with some not included. The sample gives hundreds of clones, 20% to 25% of which show up once; under 20% is in the top ten. V was clipped by 8 bases and J by 2 bases, with 13 bases between them. CDR1 is MNHGY and CDR2 is SAAAGT in the germline V gene. The CDR3 loop spans 13 amino acids. Treatment denoted: randomized to nivolumab then ipilimumab (arm A) or the reverse (arm B). This clone was detected a few times.

The TCR sequence derives from a human donor with melanoma. Sequencing was performed on tumor tissue (inferred from file names), taken from a patient given nivolumab and ipilimumab in sequence. This chain links TRBV6-8 with TRBJ2-7; a possible D gene is TRBD1 (5 bases). The CDR3 is CASQPREPYEQYF. The CDR3 DNA reads as TGTGCCAGCCAACCCAGGGAACCCTACGAGCAGTACTTC.